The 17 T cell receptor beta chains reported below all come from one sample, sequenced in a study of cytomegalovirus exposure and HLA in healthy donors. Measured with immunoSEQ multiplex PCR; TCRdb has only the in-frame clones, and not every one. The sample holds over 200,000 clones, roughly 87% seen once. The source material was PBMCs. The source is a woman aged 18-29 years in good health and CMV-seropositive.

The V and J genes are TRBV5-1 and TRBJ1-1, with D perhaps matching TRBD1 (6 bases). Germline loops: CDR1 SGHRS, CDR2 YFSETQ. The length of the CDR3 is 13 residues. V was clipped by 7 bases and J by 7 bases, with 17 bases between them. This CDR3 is CASRLGGADEAFF. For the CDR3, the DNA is TGCGCCAGCCGTCTTGGGGGGGCAGATGAAGCTTTCTTT.

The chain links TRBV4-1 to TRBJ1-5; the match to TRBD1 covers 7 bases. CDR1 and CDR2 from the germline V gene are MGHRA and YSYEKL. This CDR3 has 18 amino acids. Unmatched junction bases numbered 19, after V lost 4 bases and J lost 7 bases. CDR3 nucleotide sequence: TGCGCCAGCAGCCCTCGTACAGGGGCCGAACTTTTCTTGCAGCCCCAGCATTTT. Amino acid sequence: CASSPRTGAELFLQPQHF.

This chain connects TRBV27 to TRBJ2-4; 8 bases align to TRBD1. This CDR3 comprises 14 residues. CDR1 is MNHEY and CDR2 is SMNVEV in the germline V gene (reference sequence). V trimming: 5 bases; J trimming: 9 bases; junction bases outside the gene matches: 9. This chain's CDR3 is CASSTLDREGIQYF. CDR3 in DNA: TGTGCCAGCAGTACCTTGGACAGGGAAGGCATTCAGTACTTC.

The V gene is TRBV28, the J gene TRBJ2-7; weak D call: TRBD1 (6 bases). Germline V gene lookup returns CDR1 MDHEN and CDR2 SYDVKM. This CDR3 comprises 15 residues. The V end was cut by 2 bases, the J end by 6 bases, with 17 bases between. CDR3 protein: CASSLAAGVSGEQYF. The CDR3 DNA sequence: TGTGCCAGCAGTTTAGCGGCAGGGGTGTCTGGCGAGCAGTACTTC.

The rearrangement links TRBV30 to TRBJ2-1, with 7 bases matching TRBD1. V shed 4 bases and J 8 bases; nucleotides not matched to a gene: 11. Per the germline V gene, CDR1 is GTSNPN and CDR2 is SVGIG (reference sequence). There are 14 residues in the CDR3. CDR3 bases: TGTGCCTGGACCTTGACAGGGTTCTCGGATGAGCAGTTCTTC. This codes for CAWTLTGFSDEQFF.

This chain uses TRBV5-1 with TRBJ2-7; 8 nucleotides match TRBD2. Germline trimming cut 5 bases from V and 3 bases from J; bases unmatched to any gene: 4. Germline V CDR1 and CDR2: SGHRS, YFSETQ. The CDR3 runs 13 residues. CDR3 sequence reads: CASRRGEIYEQYF. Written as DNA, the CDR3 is TGCGCCAGCAGGCGGGGGGAAATCTACGAGCAGTACTTC.

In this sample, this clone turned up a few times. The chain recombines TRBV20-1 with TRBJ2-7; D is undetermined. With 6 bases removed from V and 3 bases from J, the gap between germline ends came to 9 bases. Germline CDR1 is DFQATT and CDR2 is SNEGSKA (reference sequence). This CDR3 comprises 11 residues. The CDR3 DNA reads TGCAGTGCAAGGAACAGCTACGAGCAGTACTTC. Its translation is CSARNSYEQYF.

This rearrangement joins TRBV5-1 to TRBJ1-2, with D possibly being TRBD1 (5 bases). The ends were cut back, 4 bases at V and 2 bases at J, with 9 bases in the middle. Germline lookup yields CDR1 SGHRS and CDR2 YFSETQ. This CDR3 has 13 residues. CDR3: CASSLNRNYGYTF. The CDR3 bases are TGCGCCAGCAGCCTGAACAGGAACTATGGCTACACCTTC.

The CDR3, as DNA: TGTGCCAGTACTACCCCCGATCGTACGGTGAACACTGAAGCTTTCTTT. This codes for CASTTPDRTVNTEAFF. The J gene is TRBJ1-1, the V gene TRBV19; no clear D gene. The germline CDR1 and CDR2 sequences are LNHDA and SQIVND (reference sequence). Deletions cut 7 bases from V and 0 bases from J, with 18 bases between. This CDR3 is 16 amino acids long.

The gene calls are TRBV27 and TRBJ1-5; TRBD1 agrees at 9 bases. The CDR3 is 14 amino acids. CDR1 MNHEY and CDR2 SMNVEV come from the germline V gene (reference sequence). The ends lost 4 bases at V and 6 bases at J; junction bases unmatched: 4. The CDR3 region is CASSSQGAGQPQHF. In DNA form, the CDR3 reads TGTGCCAGCAGTTCACAGGGGGCCGGTCAGCCCCAGCATTTT.

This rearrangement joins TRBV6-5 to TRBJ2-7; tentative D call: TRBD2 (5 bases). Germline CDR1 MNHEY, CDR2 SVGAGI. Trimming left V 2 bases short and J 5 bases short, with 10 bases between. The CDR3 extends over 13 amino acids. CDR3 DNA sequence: TGTGCCAGCAGTTACGGTATCGGGGACGAGCAGTACTTC. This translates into CASSYGIGDEQYF.

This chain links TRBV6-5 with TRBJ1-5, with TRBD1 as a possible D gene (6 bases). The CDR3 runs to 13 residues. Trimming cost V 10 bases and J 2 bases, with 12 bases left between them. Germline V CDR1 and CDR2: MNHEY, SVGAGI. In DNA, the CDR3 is TGTGCCATCGGGGCAGGGGGCAATCAGCCCCAGCATTTT. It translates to CAIGAGGNQPQHF.

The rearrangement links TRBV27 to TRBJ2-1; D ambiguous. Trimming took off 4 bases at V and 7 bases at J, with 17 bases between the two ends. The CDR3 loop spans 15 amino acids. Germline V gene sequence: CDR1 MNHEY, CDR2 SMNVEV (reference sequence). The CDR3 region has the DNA TGTGCCAGCAGTTCCCCCCCTGGCGGAGCTAATGAGCAGTTCTTC. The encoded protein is CASSSPPGGANEQFF.

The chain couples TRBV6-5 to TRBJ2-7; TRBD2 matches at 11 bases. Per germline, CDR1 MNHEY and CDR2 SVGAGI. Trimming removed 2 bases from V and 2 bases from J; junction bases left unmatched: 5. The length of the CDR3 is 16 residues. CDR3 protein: CASSYGPGLAAYEQYF. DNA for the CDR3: TGTGCCAGCAGTTACGGGCCGGGACTAGCGGCCTACGAGCAGTACTTC.

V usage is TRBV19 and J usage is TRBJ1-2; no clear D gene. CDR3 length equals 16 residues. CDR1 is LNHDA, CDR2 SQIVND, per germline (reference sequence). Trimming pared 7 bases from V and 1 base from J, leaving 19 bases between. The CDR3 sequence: CASTTTTRAFNYGYTF. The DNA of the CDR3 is TGTGCCAGTACCACAACCACACGAGCGTTTAACTATGGCTACACCTTC. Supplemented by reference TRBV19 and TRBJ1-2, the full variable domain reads DGGITQSPKYLFRKEGQNVTLSCEQNLNHDAMYWYRQDPGQGLRLIYYSQIVNDFQKGDIAEGYSVSREKKESFPLTVTSAQKNPTAFYLCASTTTTRAFNYGYTFGSGTRLTVV.

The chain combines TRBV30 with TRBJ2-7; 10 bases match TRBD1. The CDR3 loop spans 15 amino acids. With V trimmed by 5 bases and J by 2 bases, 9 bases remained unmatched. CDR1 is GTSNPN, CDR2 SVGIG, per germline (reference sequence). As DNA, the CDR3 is TGTGCCTGGGCTCAAAGGACAGGGGGGCCCTACGAGCAGTACTTC. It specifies CAWAQRTGGPYEQYF.

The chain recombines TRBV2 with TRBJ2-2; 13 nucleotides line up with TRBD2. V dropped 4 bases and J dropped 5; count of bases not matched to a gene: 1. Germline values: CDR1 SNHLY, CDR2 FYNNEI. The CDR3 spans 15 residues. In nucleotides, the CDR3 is TGTGCCAGCAGTGCGACTAGCGGGGGGACCGGGGAGCTGTTTTTT. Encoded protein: CASSATSGGTGELFF. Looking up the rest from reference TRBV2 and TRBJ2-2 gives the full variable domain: EPEVTQTPSHQVTQMGQEVILRCVPISNHLYFYWYRQILGQKVEFLVSFYNNEISEKSEIFDDQFSVERPDGSNFTLKIRSTKLEDSAMYFCASSATSGGTGELFFGEGSRLTVL.